This T cell receptor (beta chain) is from a study of blood T cell repertoires in COVID-19. CDR1 SGHRS and CDR2 YFSETQ come from the germline V gene. The CDR3 spans 14 residues. The V end was cut by 0 bases, the J end by 5 bases, with 11 bases between. Data came from immunoSEQ multiplex PCR; TCRdb stores just in-frame clones and leaves some out. Seen here are some 64,000 clones, around 85% observed once, and the top ten hold just over 20%. Points on this clone: Other DNA sequences from this sample encode an identical CDR3 as well.

The sequencing sample was made of peripheral blood. This clonotype was sampled from an elderly woman with active or convalescent COVID-19. The chain couples TRBV5-1 to TRBJ1-1; D is ambiguous. CDR3 in amino acids: CASSLGTGGTEAFF. The CDR3 bases are TGCGCCAGCAGCTTGGGCACCGGCGGGACTGAAGCTTTCTTT.